These 16 T cell receptor beta chains originate from one sample sequenced in a study of CD8+CD57+ T cells in acquired aplastic anemia. Both TCR beta VDJ combination and CDR3 sequence profiling were carried out. Genomic DNA was the template for this profiling. TCRdb ran MiXCR on the reads and lists one entry per CDR3 protein. The sample yields hundreds of thousands of distinct CDR3 sequences, around 32% seen once. An expansion of CD8+CD57+ cells by flow cytometry had been shown in patients chosen for sequencing. Material for sequencing was sorted CD4+, CD8+, or CD8+CD57+ T cells (not recorded which) from PBMCs. These receptors were collected from a human donor with aplastic anemia.

This rearrangement joins TRBV7-2 to TRBJ2-7; D is ambiguous. V dropped 1 base and J dropped 2 bases, with 12 bases sitting between them. This CDR3 comprises 15 residues. CDR1 and CDR2 from the germline V gene are SGHTA and FQGNSA. Here the CDR3 reads CASSLVVSVAYEQYF. CDR3 DNA sequence: TGTGCCAGCAGCTTAGTGGTGTCGGTGGCCTACGAGCAGTACTTC.

This clonotype has at least ten counts. This rearrangement joins TRBV29-1 to TRBJ1-2, with D possibly TRBD1 on 5 matching bases. CDR3 size: 13 residues. V gave up 7 bases and J gave up 2 bases, with 14 bases separating them. Germline V gene lookup returns CDR1 SQVTM and CDR2 ANQGSEA. CDR3 nucleotide sequence: TGCAGCGCCCCCGGTCGGGGCAACTATGGCTACACCTTC. It specifies CSAPGRGNYGYTF. Filled out from reference TRBV29-1 and TRBJ1-2, the complete variable domain reads SAVISQKPSRDICQRGTSLTIQCQVDSQVTMMFWYRQQPGQSLTLIATANQGSEATYESGFVIDKFPISRPNLTFSTLTVSNMSPEDSSIYLCSAPGRGNYGYTFGSGTRLTVV.

V usage is TRBV5-1 and J usage is TRBJ2-5; D is perhaps TRBD2 (6 bases). V was clipped by 7 bases and J by 2 bases, with 9 bases between them. The CDR3 length is 12 residues. Germline CDR1 SGHRS, CDR2 YFSETQ. As DNA, the CDR3 is TGCGCCAGCCCCCGGGAGCAAGAGACCCAGTACTTC. Protein product: CASPREQETQYF.

J is TRBJ1-1 and V is TRBV4-3; TRBD1 might be the D (5 bases). V dropped 3 bases and J dropped 4 bases, with 12 bases sitting between them. The CDR3 spans 14 residues. From germline, CDR1 is LGHNA and CDR2 YSLEER. The CDR3 sequence is CASSHAGMVTEAFF. As DNA, the CDR3 is TGCGCCAGCAGCCACGCAGGGATGGTCACTGAAGCTTTCTTT.

This clonotype was counted between two and nine times. This sequence joins TRBV10-3 and TRBJ1-5, with 9 positions matching TRBD1. CDR3 length equals 14 residues. The germline V gene encodes CDR1 ENHRY and CDR2 SYGVKD. With 10 bases clipped from V and 3 bases from J, the junction kept 7 bases outside the gene matches. CDR3 nucleotides: TGTGCCACAGGGAGGGACAGGGACAATCAGCCCCAGCATTTT. Protein: CATGRDRDNQPQHF.

This clonotype occurred a few times. The rearrangement joins TRBV7-9 to TRBJ1-3; D is uncertain. The germline gives CDR1 SEHNR, CDR2 FQNEAQ (reference sequence). Trimming removed 5 bases at V and 0 bases at J, with 8 bases between. The CDR3 extends over 14 amino acids. DNA of the CDR3: TGTGCCAGCAGCCTTCTGATCTCTGGAAACACCATATATTTT. Protein: CASSLLISGNTIYF. The whole variable domain, filled in from reference TRBV7-9 and TRBJ1-3, reads DTGVSQNPRHKITKRGQNVTFRCDPISEHNRLYWYRQTLGQGPEFLTYFQNEAQLEKSRLLSDRFSAERPKGSFSTLEIQRTEQGDSAMYLCASSLLISGNTIYFGEGSWLTVV.

The gene calls are TRBV5-1 and TRBJ2-2; 8 bases align to TRBD1. V was pared by 9 bases and J by 4 bases, with 8 bases of the junction left unmatched. The CDR3 loop spans 14 amino acids. Germline V CDR1 and CDR2: SGHRS, YFSETQ. CDR3 bases: TGCGCCACCCAACAGGGGGAAGGCACCGGGGAGCTGTTTTTT. This gives the protein CATQQGEGTGELFF.

In this sample, this clonotype turned up many times. The chain combines TRBV7-6 with TRBJ2-1; D is perhaps TRBD1 or TRBD2 (5 bases each). The V gene lost 5 bases and the J gene lost 4 bases, with 15 bases spanning the gap. The CDR3 runs to 15 residues. Germline loops: CDR1 SGHVS, CDR2 FNYEAQ. The CDR3 here is CASSPKVGPYNEQFF. The CDR3 nucleotides are TGTGCCAGCAGCCCAAAGGTGGGACCATACAATGAGCAGTTCTTC.

In its sample, this clonotype was seen a few times. The chain links TRBV7-9 to TRBJ2-1; maybe TRBD1 (6 bases). Germline V lookup: CDR1 SEHNR, CDR2 FQNEAQ (reference sequence). This CDR3 has 13 amino acids. Between the trimmed V and J ends, which lost 1 base and 15 bases, there was a span of 16 bases. The CDR3 DNA reads as TGTGCCAGCAGCTTAGACGAGACAGGCGGGTCGTTCTTC. Encoded protein: CASSLDETGGSFF.

The sample holds a few counts of this clonotype. CDR3 nucleotide sequence: TGTGCCAGCAGTCCCTTCGGCCCTCGGAGATCACCCCTCCACTTT. This sequence encodes CASSPFGPRRSPLHF. V usage is TRBV27 and J usage is TRBJ1-6; no definite D call. The germline CDR1 and CDR2 sequences are MNHEY and SMNVEV (reference sequence). V was clipped by 5 bases and J by 10 bases, with 18 bases between them. There are 15 residues in the CDR3.

The CDR3 DNA reads TGTGCCAGCAGGACTACAGGGTCTGGCTACACCTTC. Amino acids: CASRTTGSGYTF. The chain carries TRBV12-3 or TRBV12-4 and TRBJ1-2; possibly TRBD1 for D (6 bases). The V end lost 6 bases, the J end lost 7 bases, and 12 bases lay between the germline ends. The CDR3 is made up of 12 amino acids.

The rearrangement joins TRBV2 to TRBJ2-7; D perhaps matches TRBD2 (5 bases). The V gene lost 2 bases and the J gene lost 7 bases, with 18 bases spanning the gap. Germline V gene sequence: CDR1 SNHLY, CDR2 FYNNEI. The CDR3 extends over 15 amino acids. The DNA of the CDR3 is TGTGCCAGCAGTGAAAATTGGGTCAGGACGGGAGAGCAGTACTTC. It specifies CASSENWVRTGEQYF.

This clonotype was counted between two and nine times. This sequence joins TRBV7-2 and TRBJ2-3; D is ambiguous. This CDR3 has 13 residues. Trimming removed 1 base from V and 4 bases from J, with 6 bases in between. Looked up from germline, CDR1 is SGHTA and CDR2 is FQGNSA. DNA of the CDR3: TGTGCCAGCAGCTTAGTTACCGCAGATACGCAGTATTTT. Amino acids: CASSLVTADTQYF. The whole variable domain, remainder taken from reference TRBV7-2 and TRBJ2-3, is GAGVSQSPSNKVTEKGKDVELRCDPISGHTALYWYRQSLGQGLEFLIYFQGNSAPDKSGLPSDRFSAERTGGSVSTLTIQRTQQEDSAVYLCASSLVTADTQYFGPGTRLTVL.

The table lists this clonotype with a few counts. This rearrangement joins TRBV10-1 to TRBJ1-1; D gene ambiguous. Between the trimmed V and J ends, which lost 3 bases and 4 bases, there was a span of 15 bases. The CDR3 is 15 residues long. Germline V gene sequence: CDR1 WNHNN, CDR2 SYGVQD (reference sequence). CDR3 loop: CASSDVEGCGTEAFF. CDR3 in DNA: TGCGCCAGCAGTGACGTCGAGGGTTGTGGCACTGAAGCTTTCTTT.

This clonotype was detected ten times or more. This chain links TRBV20-1 with TRBJ2-7; TRBD1 aligns across 12 bases. Per germline, CDR1 DFQATT and CDR2 SNEGSKA (reference sequence). CDR3 length: 12 amino acids. The CDR3 sequence is CSAAGTGGQQYF. The CDR3, as DNA: TGCAGCGCCGCCGGGACAGGGGGCCAGCAGTACTTC.

CDR3 residues: CASSYSLPRNGQPQHF. The CDR3 DNA reads as TGTGCCAGCAGTTACTCATTACCGCGCAACGGACAGCCCCAGCATTTT. The chain employs TRBV25-1 and TRBJ1-5; D not certain. Germline lookup yields CDR1 MGHDK and CDR2 SYGVNS. The germline V and J ends were trimmed by 5 bases and 7 bases, with 21 bases remaining between them. The CDR3 has 16 amino acids.